This is a list of T cell receptor beta chains from one sample in a study of blood T cell repertoires in COVID-19. Produced via immunoSEQ multiplex PCR; TCRdb's table is partial and in-frame only. The sample carries fewer than 250,000 clones, roughly 84% recorded once. The sequencing input was peripheral blood. The receptors were sampled from a man aged 25 to 40 with active or convalescent COVID-19. Each CDR3 is given with its conserved first and last residue.

v_gene	j_gene	CDR3aa
TRBV9	TRBJ1-2	CASSVSGFSGYTF
TRBV25-1	TRBJ1-3	CASRGTAGNTIYF
TRBV29-1	TRBJ1-2	CSVSPGRGIGGYTF
TRBV2	TRBJ1-2	CASSEGTVYGYTF
TRBV15	TRBJ2-3	CATSRERGGRTDTQYF
TRBV28	TRBJ1-2	CASSFPTTGTYGYTF
TRBV5-4	TRBJ2-5	CASSLGRTGETQYF
TRBV29-1	TRBJ2-7	CSARDSPYEQYF
TRBV24-1	TRBJ2-5	CATSDLSTGGAETQYF
TRBV9	TRBJ2-1	CASSASGSFYNEQFF
TRBV19	TRBJ2-7	CASSIVAGPYEQYF
TRBV3-1/TRBV3-2	TRBJ2-7	CASSQTPSSEQYF
TRBV4-2	TRBJ1-3	CASSQDPTRTGSGNTIYF
TRBV24-1	TRBJ2-1	CATSDAASASYNEQFF
TRBV9	TRBJ2-1	CASSVGGTSNEQFF
TRBV30	TRBJ2-7	CAWIGAYEQYF
TRBV7-7	TRBJ1-4	CASSLSPDRGKLFF
TRBV4-3	TRBJ1-2	CASSQVGTGSYGYTF
TRBV6-2/TRBV6-3	TRBJ2-7	CASSYPGLNTEQYF
TRBV10-1	TRBJ2-1	CASSEGGRQFF
TRBV11-2	TRBJ2-3	CASSSGLAGGPDTQYF
TRBV10-3	TRBJ1-3	CAISPTGPISGNTIYF
TRBV5-5	TRBJ2-7	CASSASGGATYEQYF
TRBV3-1/TRBV3-2	TRBJ2-3	CASSQDWGEGGADTQYF
TRBV19	TRBJ1-1	CASSIAGDNTEAFF
TRBV19	TRBJ2-7	CASSPGQGAREQYF
TRBV6-5	TRBJ2-7	CASSYSNRVTYEQYF
TRBV9	TRBJ1-1	CASSWGGATEAFF
TRBV30	TRBJ2-5	CAWSSPVLAGETQYF
TRBV7-3	TRBJ2-3	CASSLGGGSFADTQYF
TRBV30	TRBJ1-6	CAWSGLGAGGSPLHF
TRBV7-2	TRBJ2-3	CASSFLSITDTQYF
TRBV5-1	TRBJ2-2	CASSFSGGNTGELFF
TRBV6-5	TRBJ1-1	CASSYTGRRVVTEAFF
TRBV9	TRBJ1-1	CASSALTVNTEAFF
TRBV4-3	TRBJ2-3	CASSQDVSGLSTDTQYF
TRBV6-5	TRBJ1-3	CASRPDRAGGNTIYF
TRBV7-2	TRBJ2-7	CASSIGQGPYEQYF
TRBV14	TRBJ2-2	CASSVGVGELFF
TRBV6-5	TRBJ1-1	CASFRAISEAFF
TRBV4-3	TRBJ1-2	CASSHAPGTDYGYTF
TRBV7-8	TRBJ1-1	CASSLEGRVRTEAFF
TRBV19	TRBJ1-1	CASKAGKNTEAFF
TRBV5-1	TRBJ2-5	CASAGTSGRGRETQYF
TRBV30	TRBJ1-4	CAWSDTGGGLWNEKLFF
TRBV7-3	TRBJ2-5	CASSPGVAGAQETQYF
TRBV24-1	TRBJ2-2	CATSEHRDRVRGREPGELFF
TRBV30	TRBJ2-7	CAWSPRGGLTSYEQYF
TRBV28	TRBJ2-2	CASTGGGRANTGELFF
TRBV9	TRBJ1-2	CASSSRQGGIDGYTF
TRBV5-4	TRBJ2-1	CASTASGSNEQFF
TRBV7-9	TRBJ1-6	CASSLVVAGGYSPLHF
TRBV5-6	TRBJ2-3	CASSFRSGVSTDTQYF
TRBV3-1/TRBV3-2	TRBJ1-6	CASRQGLNSPLHF
TRBV5-1	TRBJ2-7	CASSYTGSNEQYF
TRBV5-5	TRBJ2-1	CASSFMANEQFF
TRBV2	TRBJ1-6	CASNPDRGNSPLHF
TRBV6-5	TRBJ2-7	CASRSGLYEQYF
TRBV28	TRBJ2-2	CASSPTSGQFPGELFF
TRBV5-4	TRBJ2-5	CASSRGGLETQYF